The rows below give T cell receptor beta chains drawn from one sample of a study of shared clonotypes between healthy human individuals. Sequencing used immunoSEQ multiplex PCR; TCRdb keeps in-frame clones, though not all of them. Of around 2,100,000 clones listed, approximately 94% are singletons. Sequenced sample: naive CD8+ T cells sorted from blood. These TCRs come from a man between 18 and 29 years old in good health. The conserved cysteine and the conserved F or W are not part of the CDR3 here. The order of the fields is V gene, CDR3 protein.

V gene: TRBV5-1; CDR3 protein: ASSTQDRGPNTEAF
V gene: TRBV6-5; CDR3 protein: ASSYSAGDGYEQY
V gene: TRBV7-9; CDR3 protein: ASSLSPRLAGVGEQF
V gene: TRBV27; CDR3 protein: ASSFWGQGAGYT
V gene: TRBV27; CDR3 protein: ASSLGPGTGSYEKLF
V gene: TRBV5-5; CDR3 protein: ASSLASDRAYGYT
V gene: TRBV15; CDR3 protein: ATSRDGAIAEAF
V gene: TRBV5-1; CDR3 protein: ASSLRGVSTDTQY
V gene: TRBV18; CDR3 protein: ASSPQGNQPQH
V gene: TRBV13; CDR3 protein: ASSPSGNTDTQY
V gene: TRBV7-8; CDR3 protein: ASSLEGGTYSYEQY
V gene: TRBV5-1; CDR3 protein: ASSLAQGIRYSYEQY
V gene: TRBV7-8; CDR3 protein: ASSQVGPVPYNEQF
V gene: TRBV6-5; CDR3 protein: ASSLEPTGYEQY
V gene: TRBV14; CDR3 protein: ASSQLADILTDTQY
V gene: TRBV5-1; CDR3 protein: ASSPPPGPQETQY
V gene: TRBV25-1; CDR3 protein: ASEGATEAF
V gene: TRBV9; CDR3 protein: ASSVDSLNTEAF
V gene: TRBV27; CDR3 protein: ASSLGTSGPTGEQY
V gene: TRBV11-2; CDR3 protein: ASSLSGFLGSPLH
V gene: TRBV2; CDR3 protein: ASNRGYQETQY
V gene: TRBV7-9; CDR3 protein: ASSLGGAVTEAF
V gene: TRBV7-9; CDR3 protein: ASSLVRENTEAF
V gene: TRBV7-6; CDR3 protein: ASSLELGQYEQY
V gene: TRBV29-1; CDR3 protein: SVEDPGSGELF
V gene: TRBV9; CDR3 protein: ASSDPWGSETQY
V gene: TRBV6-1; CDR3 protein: ASSEARQGITDTQY
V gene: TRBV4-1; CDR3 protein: ASSQEPASVLYEQY
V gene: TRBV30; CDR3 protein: ACTGLAGGGYEQY
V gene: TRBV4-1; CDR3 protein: ASSQTLVGAYGYT
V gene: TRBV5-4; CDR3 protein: ASSWGATQETQY
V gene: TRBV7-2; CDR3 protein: ASSLPGVGGGHGYT
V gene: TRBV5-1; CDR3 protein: ASSLDVDRRWSDTQY
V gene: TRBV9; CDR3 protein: ASSVVGGGTEAF
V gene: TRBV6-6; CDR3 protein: ASSYEVTYEQY
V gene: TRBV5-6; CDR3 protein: ASRVGQSFYEQY
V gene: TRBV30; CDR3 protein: AWSGHWGDFYTGELF
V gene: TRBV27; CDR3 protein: ASSRKDPGLTDTQY
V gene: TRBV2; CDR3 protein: ASTWTEGYEQY
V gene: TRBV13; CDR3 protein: ASSSTSGGADEQF